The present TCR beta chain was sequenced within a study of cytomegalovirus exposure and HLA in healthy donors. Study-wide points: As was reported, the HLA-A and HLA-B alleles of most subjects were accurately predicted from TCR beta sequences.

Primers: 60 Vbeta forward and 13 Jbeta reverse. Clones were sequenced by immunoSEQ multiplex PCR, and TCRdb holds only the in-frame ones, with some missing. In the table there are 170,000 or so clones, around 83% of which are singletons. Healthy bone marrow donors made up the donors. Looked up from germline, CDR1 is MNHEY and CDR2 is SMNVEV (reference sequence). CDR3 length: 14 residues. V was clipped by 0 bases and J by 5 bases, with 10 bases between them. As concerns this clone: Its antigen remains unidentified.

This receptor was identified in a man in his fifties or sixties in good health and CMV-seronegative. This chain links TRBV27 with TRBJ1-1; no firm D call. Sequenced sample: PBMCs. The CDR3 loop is CASSLSWSGTEAFF. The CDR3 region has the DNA TGTGCCAGCAGTTTATCTTGGTCAGGAACTGAAGCTTTCTTT.